These 29 T cell receptor beta chains share one sample of origin, sequenced in a study of blood T cell repertoires in COVID-19. Some clones are missing from TCRdb's copy, which holds only in-frame ones; the method was immunoSEQ multiplex PCR. This sample carries roughly 200,000 clones, around nine tenths of them seen once, and the ten largest clones take around 1.4%. What was sequenced was peripheral blood. The receptors derive from a man aged 18-30 years with active or convalescent COVID-19.

V is TRBV11-2 and J is TRBJ2-7; D remains ambiguous. CDR1 is SGHAT and CDR2 is FQNNGV in the germline V gene. CDR3 length: 15 residues. V shed 4 bases and J shed 0 bases, with 13 bases lying between them. CDR3 amino acids: CASSSTHGDSYEQYF. For the CDR3, the DNA is TGTGCCAGCAGCTCAACCCACGGTGACTCCTACGAGCAGTACTTC.

This chain connects TRBV3-1 (or the pseudogene TRBV3-2) to TRBJ1-3; D possibly corresponds to TRBD1 (6 bases). The ends were cut back, 1 base at V and 0 bases at J, with 13 bases in the middle. Germline CDR1 LGHDT, CDR2 YNNKEL (reference sequence). The CDR3 runs 17 residues. CDR3 coding DNA: TGTGCCAGCAGCCAAGTATCTAGGACAGTCTCTGGAAACACCATATATTTT. Translated: CASSQVSRTVSGNTIYF.

A few counts support this clone. For the CDR3, the DNA is TGTGCCATCAGCCGGACTAGCGGGAGTTGGTCGACCGGGGAGCTGTTTTTT. Translating gives CAISRTSGSWSTGELFF. The V gene is TRBV10-3, the J gene TRBJ2-2, with 13 bases aligning to TRBD2. J lost 5 bases, V lost 6 bases, and 9 bases had no gene match. Germline V gene data show CDR1 as ENHRY and CDR2 as SYGVKD. The CDR3 length is 17 residues.

The chain recombines TRBV3-1 (or the pseudogene TRBV3-2) with TRBJ1-5; D not resolved. This CDR3 region has 15 residues. Trimming cost V 4 bases and J 2 bases, with 12 bases left between them. Germline V lookup: CDR1 LGHDT, CDR2 YNNKEL (reference sequence). The DNA of the CDR3 is TGTGCCAGCAGCCTTAACCTTGAGGGCAATCAGCCCCAGCATTTT. It specifies CASSLNLEGNQPQHF.

The chain is built from TRBV27 and TRBJ1-5; 8 bases are a match to TRBD1. The V segment lost 3 bases and the J segment 6 bases; nucleotides outside the gene matches: 13. CDR1 is MNHEY, CDR2 SMNVEV, per germline (reference sequence). The CDR3 runs 17 residues. The CDR3 region has the DNA TGTGCCAGCAGTTTGATCGGACAGGGAGGTTTAGGTCAGCCCCAGCATTTT. The encoded protein is CASSLIGQGGLGQPQHF.

The chain is built from TRBV18 and TRBJ1-2; no clear D gene. The CDR3 sequence is 14 residues long. Deletions cut 1 base from V and 8 bases from J, with 14 bases between. Germline CDR1 is KGHSH and CDR2 is LQKENI. The CDR3 region has the DNA TGTGCCAGCTCACCACGCTCGGAGTCCGACGGCTACACCTTC. Its protein product is CASSPRSESDGYTF.

The chain has TRBV28 and TRBJ2-7; tentatively, D is TRBD2 (5 bases). Per the germline V gene, CDR1 is MDHEN and CDR2 is SYDVKM. The CDR3 totals 13 residues. V lost 6 bases to trimming and J lost 2 bases, with 11 bases between them. CDR3 nucleotides: TGTGCCAGCAGACGGACTGCTGCCTACGAGCAGTACTTC. It yields the protein CASRRTAAYEQYF.

CDR3 DNA: TGTGCCAGCAGCTTATGGCCTCAAGGGGCTACAGATACGCAGTATTTT. Translating it yields CASSLWPQGATDTQYF. The J gene is TRBJ2-3, the V gene TRBV7-9, with D possibly TRBD1 on 5 matching bases. Germline loops: CDR1 SEHNR, CDR2 FQNEAQ (reference sequence). CDR3 size: 16 residues. The V end was cut by 2 bases, the J end by 3 bases, with 15 bases between.

This clone was observed a handful of times. The chain employs TRBV12-5 and TRBJ2-2; 7 bases agree with TRBD1. This CDR3 spans 18 amino acids. Germline trimming cut 6 bases from V and 4 bases from J; bases unmatched to any gene: 17. From germline, CDR1 is LGHNT and CDR2 FRNRAP. The CDR3 loop reads CASGLLKPGQLGTGELFF. For the CDR3, the DNA is TGTGCTAGTGGCCTCCTCAAGCCGGGACAGCTCGGCACCGGGGAGCTGTTTTTT. The full variable domain, its missing parts supplied by reference TRBV12-5 and TRBJ2-2, is DARVTQTPRHKVTEMGQEVTMRCQPILGHNTVFWYRQTMMQGLELLAYFRNRAPLDDSGMPKDRFSAEMPDATLATLKIQPSEPRDSAVYFCASGLLKPGQLGTGELFFGEGSRLTVL.

The V and J genes are TRBV6-2 or TRBV6-3 and TRBJ2-6; D remains ambiguous. V lost 0 bases to trimming and J lost 0 bases, with 9 bases between them. The CDR3 is 17 residues long. Germline loops: CDR1 MNHEY, CDR2 SVGEGT. In DNA, the CDR3 is TGTGCCAGCAGTTACTCGAGCTCAAACTCTGGGGCCAACGTCCTGACTTTC. Translated: CASSYSSSNSGANVLTF.

The genes are TRBV5-1 and TRBJ2-2, with a possible D match to TRBD2 (5 bases). The CDR3 sequence is 16 residues long. Trimming removed 5 bases from V and 1 base from J, with 15 bases in between. The germline V gene has CDR1 SGHRS and CDR2 YFSETQ. CDR3 sequence (DNA): TGCGCCAGCAGATTAGACGGAGGTTGGAACACCGGGGAGCTGTTTTTT. The encoded protein is CASRLDGGWNTGELFF.

V usage is TRBV6-5 and J usage is TRBJ2-7; 9 bases are a match to TRBD2. The CDR3 sequence is 15 residues long. The junction had 4 bases not matched to a gene; V was cut back by 1 base and J by 3 bases. The germline V gene has CDR1 MNHEY and CDR2 SVGAGI. The CDR3 region is CASSYYAGGNYEQYF. Here the CDR3 DNA reads TGTGCCAGCAGTTACTATGCGGGAGGGAACTACGAGCAGTACTTC.

J is TRBJ1-2 and V is TRBV19, with D maybe TRBD1 (5 bases). V shed 7 bases and J shed 4 bases, with 13 bases lying between them. Germline V gene data show CDR1 as LNHDA and CDR2 as SQIVND (reference sequence). The CDR3 loop spans 13 amino acids. The CDR3 bases are TGTGCCAGTAATGGGCGGGGCTTCTATGGCTACACCTTC. Residues: CASNGRGFYGYTF.

The V gene is TRBV28, the J gene TRBJ2-7, with D maybe TRBD2 (5 bases). Between the trimmed V and J ends, which lost 7 bases and 4 bases, there was a span of 23 bases. The germline gives CDR1 MDHEN, CDR2 SYDVKM. This CDR3 has 16 residues. The CDR3 DNA follows: TGTGCCAGCAATCCATCGACAAGGGAGAACACGTACGAGCAGTACTTC. It translates to CASNPSTRENTYEQYF.

Comments on this clone: A read error may produce the germline difference seen at one junction end. This chain joins TRBV24-1 and TRBJ1-5; the D is unclear. The CDR3 spans 9 residues. CDR1 is KGHDR and CDR2 is SFDVKD in the germline V gene. DNA for the CDR3: TGTGCCACCATCCCCGACGGGTTTTTT. It translates to CATIPDGFF.

This sequence joins TRBV30 and TRBJ2-2; possible D gene TRBD1, 5 bases. The V gene's germline CDR1 is GTSNPN and CDR2 SVGIG (reference sequence). With 0 bases removed from V and 3 bases from J, the gap between germline ends came to 11 bases. The CDR3 has 15 residues. CDR3 DNA: TGTGCCTGGAGTGTTGGGCAGGGTCACACCGGGGAGCTGTTTTTT. Protein sequence: CAWSVGQGHTGELFF.

The sample holds one count of this clone. The chain recombines TRBV5-1 with TRBJ1-1; TRBD1 aligns across 8 bases. The length of the CDR3 is 18 residues. J lost 0 bases, V lost 0 bases, and 10 bases had no gene match. Germline assignment: CDR1 SGHRS and CDR2 YFSETQ. CDR3 bases: TGCGCCAGCAGCTTGGCCATACGGGCAGGGGGCTTGAACACTGAAGCTTTCTTT. Translating gives CASSLAIRAGGLNTEAFF.

V gene TRBV15 combines with J gene TRBJ2-5; TRBD2 matches at 12 bases. The CDR3 is made up of 16 amino acids. The V and J ends lost 3 bases and 3 bases, in that order; junction bases with no gene match: 5. The germline V gene has CDR1 LNHNV and CDR2 YYDKDF (reference sequence). The chain's CDR3 is CATSSPGLAGKETQYF. DNA for the CDR3: TGTGCCACCAGCAGTCCCGGACTAGCGGGAAAAGAGACCCAGTACTTC.

The CDR3: CATSRDLTGVSGNTIYF. CDR3 in DNA: TGTGCCACCAGCAGAGATTTAACAGGGGTGTCTGGAAACACCATATATTTT. The chain uses TRBV15 and TRBJ1-3, with 7 bases aligning to TRBD1. The germline gives CDR1 LNHNV, CDR2 YYDKDF (reference sequence). The V segment lost 0 bases and the J segment 1 base; nucleotides outside the gene matches: 6. CDR3 size: 17 residues.

The chain uses TRBV29-1 and TRBJ1-2; D gene uncertain. Germline V gene sequence: CDR1 SQVTM, CDR2 ANQGSEA. Trimming took off 6 bases at V and 3 bases at J, with 14 bases between the two ends. CDR3 length equals 13 residues. The CDR3 coding sequence is TGCAGCGTGTGGAGCGGATCGGACTATGGCTACACCTTC. It encodes CSVWSGSDYGYTF.

The genes are TRBV9 and TRBJ2-1, with a weak D call TRBD2 (6 bases). In germline, CDR1 is SGDLS, CDR2 YYNGEE. V lost 4 bases and J lost 0, with 14 bases in between. The CDR3 is 16 amino acids. The CDR3 sequence is CASSPRDSNSYNEQFF. In nucleotides, the CDR3 is TGTGCCAGCAGCCCCCGGGACTCGAACTCCTACAATGAGCAGTTCTTC.

The V call is TRBV28, the J call TRBJ2-7, with 7 bases aligning to TRBD2. Per the germline V gene, CDR1 is MDHEN and CDR2 is SYDVKM. This CDR3 is built from 16 residues. Germline trimming cut 4 bases from V and 6 bases from J; bases unmatched to any gene: 15. CDR3 amino acids: CASSSMTVATGGEQYF. CDR3 nucleotide sequence: TGTGCCAGCAGTTCCATGACGGTGGCCACGGGAGGCGAGCAGTACTTC. The whole variable domain, filled in from reference TRBV28 and TRBJ2-7, reads DVKVTQSSRYLVKRTGEKVFLECVQDMDHENMFWYRQDPGLGLRLIYFSYDVKMKEKGDIPEGYSVSREKKERFSLILESASTNQTSMYLCASSSMTVATGGEQYFGPGTRLTVT.

V and J are TRBV3-1 (or the pseudogene TRBV3-2) and TRBJ1-2; 8 positions agree with TRBD1. CDR1 and CDR2 from the germline V gene are LGHDT and YNNKEL (reference sequence). CDR3 length equals 17 residues. Trimming took 0 bases from V and 2 from J; bases not matched to a gene: 8. The CDR3 is CASSQEGQGGRNYGYTF. CDR3 nucleotides: TGTGCCAGCAGCCAAGAAGGACAGGGTGGGAGGAACTATGGCTACACCTTC.

This clone was observed a handful of times. The chain carries TRBV19 and TRBJ1-6, with D possibly TRBD1 on 5 matching bases. Trimming removed 3 bases from V and 7 bases from J, with 13 bases in between. The CDR3 is 15 amino acids. Germline V gives CDR1 LNHDA, CDR2 SQIVND (reference sequence). The CDR3 nucleotides read TGTGCCAGTAGTATGCCGGCAGGGCTAAATTCACCCCTCCACTTT. It yields the protein CASSMPAGLNSPLHF.

The chain couples TRBV7-2 to TRBJ1-5; 8 bases agree with TRBD1. This CDR3 is 15 amino acids long. V was pared by 5 bases and J by 7 bases, with 10 bases of the junction left unmatched. Germline V gene sequence: CDR1 SGHTA, CDR2 FQGNSA. The CDR3 nucleotides are TGTGCCAGCAGCGAAACAGGGGGTAGCAGACAGCCCCAGCATTTT. Protein: CASSETGGSRQPQHF. Looking up the rest from reference TRBV7-2 and TRBJ1-5 gives the full variable domain: GAGVSQSPSNKVTEKGKDVELRCDPISGHTALYWYRQSLGQGLEFLIYFQGNSAPDKSGLPSDRFSAERTGGSVSTLTIQRTQQEDSAVYLCASSETGGSRQPQHFGDGTRLSIL.

The chain couples TRBV27 to TRBJ1-5, with TRBD1 identical over 7 bases. CDR1 MNHEY and CDR2 SMNVEV come from the germline V gene (reference sequence). J was trimmed by 6 bases and V by 5 bases; bases with no gene match: 10. This CDR3 is built from 15 residues. The CDR3 coding sequence is TGTGCCAGCAGTCGGGAGGGGGCACAGGGTCAGCCCCAGCATTTT. Its translation: CASSREGAQGQPQHF.

This chain joins TRBV11-2 and TRBJ2-7, with 7 bases identical to TRBD1. J gave up 0 bases and V 5 bases, and 7 bases lay outside the gene matches. The germline V gene has CDR1 SGHAT and CDR2 FQNNGV. This CDR3 spans 15 amino acids. The CDR3 sequence is CASSPSWDSSYEQYF. The CDR3 region has the DNA TGTGCCAGCAGCCCAAGCTGGGACAGCTCCTACGAGCAGTACTTC.

This clone was observed a few times. The chain couples TRBV18 to TRBJ1-6, with a possible D match to TRBD1 (5 bases). This CDR3 comprises 17 residues. Germline values: CDR1 KGHSH, CDR2 LQKENI. The V gene lost 0 bases and the J gene lost 3 bases, with 12 bases spanning the gap. In DNA, the CDR3 is TGTGCCAGCTCACCACCGGGGCCTTCGGACTATAATTCACCCCTCCACTTT. Amino acid sequence: CASSPPGPSDYNSPLHF. Using reference TRBV18 and TRBJ1-6 for the parts outside the CDR3, the full variable domain is NAGVMQNPRHLVRRRGQEARLRCSPMKGHSHVYWYRQLPEEGLKFMVYLQKENIIDESGMPKERFSAEFPKEGPSILRIQQVVRGDSAAYFCASSPPGPSDYNSPLHFGNGTRLTVT.

The V and J genes are TRBV7-2 and TRBJ2-2, with D tentatively TRBD2 (6 bases). Germline V CDR1 and CDR2: SGHTA, FQGNSA. The ends were cut back, 5 bases at V and 3 bases at J, with 10 bases in the middle. CDR3 length: 14 amino acids. CDR3 amino acids: CASSLWRDTGELFF. DNA for the CDR3: TGTGCCAGCAGCCTCTGGAGGGACACCGGGGAGCTGTTTTTT.